These 14 T cell receptor beta chains were all obtained from the same sample, sequenced in a study of T-cell reconstitution after alpha-beta-depleted transplantation in children. Preparation of the TCRbeta library used unique molecular identifiers. From the PCR reads, TCRdb called clonotypes with MiXCR, one entry per CDR3 protein. The table has hundreds of thousands of distinct CDR3 sequences, around 12% seen once. The sequencing used PBMCs, collected before TCRalphabeta/CD19-depleted stem cell transplant. All receptors derive from a girl aged 2 to 10 with congenital amegakaryocytic thrombocytopenia, due to receive a stem cell transplant.

The chain is built from TRBV20-1 and TRBJ2-7; D may be TRBD1 or TRBD2 (6 bases each). V was cut by 6 bases and J by 4 bases, with 19 bases left in between. CDR1 and CDR2 (germline): DFQATT, SNEGSKA (reference sequence). The length of the CDR3 is 14 residues. CDR3 DNA sequence: TGCAGTGCGCGAGGAGGGGGGAGTCGGTACGAGCAGTACTTC. Translated, it gives CSARGGGSRYEQYF.

The CDR3 bases are TGTGCCAGCAGCCCTCACGGGGACGCCGGGGAGCTGTTTTTT. This encodes CASSPHGDAGELFF. The V call is TRBV5-6, the J call TRBJ2-2; the D gene could be TRBD1 or TRBD2 (5 bases each). From germline, CDR1 is SGHDT and CDR2 YYEEEE. V lost 4 bases to trimming and J lost 6 bases, with 13 bases between them. This CDR3 has 14 residues.

This clonotype turned up a few times. The chain joins TRBV12-3 or TRBV12-4 to TRBJ2-4; 10 positions agree with TRBD2. CDR3 length: 20 amino acids. V trimming: 1 base; J trimming: 1 base; junction bases outside the gene matches: 13. The CDR3: CASSLGPLAGALGAKNIQYF. CDR3 nucleotide sequence: TGTGCCAGCAGTTTAGGGCCCCTAGCGGGAGCTTTGGGGGCCAAAAACATTCAGTACTTC.

In its sample, this clonotype was seen a few times. The chain carries TRBV10-3 and TRBJ2-7; D ambiguous. The length of the CDR3 is 14 residues. Trimming stripped 5 bases from V and 5 bases from J, with 16 bases between. Germline V gene sequence: CDR1 ENHRY, CDR2 SYGVKD. The CDR3 protein is CAISRGTDPHEQYF. The CDR3 nucleotides read TGTGCCATCAGTAGAGGAACCGATCCTCACGAGCAGTACTTC.

This clonotype was seen ten or more times. This chain links TRBV20-1 with TRBJ2-3; maybe TRBD2 (6 bases). Per the germline V gene, CDR1 is DFQATT and CDR2 is SNEGSKA (reference sequence). Between the trimmed V and J ends, which lost 4 bases and 2 bases, there was a span of 16 bases. The CDR3 extends over 15 amino acids. CDR3: CSATQRAAVTDTQYF. The DNA of the CDR3 is TGCAGTGCTACTCAGCGGGCGGCGGTCACAGATACGCAGTATTTT.

There are a few counts of this clonotype. The chain employs TRBV5-5 and TRBJ2-2, with D maybe TRBD1 (5 bases). Germline lookup yields CDR1 SGHKS and CDR2 YYEKEE (reference sequence). This CDR3 region has 15 residues. V lost 5 bases and J lost 6, with 17 bases in between. In nucleotides, the CDR3 is TGTGCCAGCAGGCCCATGGGGCCTTCACCCGGGGAGCTGTTTTTT. This sequence encodes CASRPMGPSPGELFF.

Notes on this clonotype: A read error may be the cause here, since a much bigger clone is one base away. The chain joins TRBV5-1 to TRBJ1-3; D is possibly TRBD1 (5 bases). The CDR3 consists of 14 residues. Germline V gene data show CDR1 as SGHRS and CDR2 as YFSETQ. In DNA form, the CDR3 reads TGCGCCAGCAGCATACGGGACCCCGGAGGCACCTTATATTTT. This translates into CASSIRDPGGTLYF.

V gene TRBV12-3 or TRBV12-4 combines with J gene TRBJ1-2; a weak D match, TRBD1 (5 bases). The CDR3 sequence is 15 residues long. The V end was cut by 6 bases, the J end by 2 bases, with 16 bases between. For the CDR3, the DNA is TGTGCCAGCAGCCCAGGTGGGGGGTCCAACTATGGCTACACCTTC. Amino acid sequence: CASSPGGGSNYGYTF.

V usage is TRBV5-1 and J usage is TRBJ2-1; 12 bases line up with TRBD2. Germline V gene data show CDR1 as SGHRS and CDR2 as YFSETQ. J gave up 7 bases and V 7 bases, and 3 bases lay outside the gene matches. The CDR3 spans 13 residues. DNA for the CDR3: TGCGCCAGCGGACTAGCGGGAAAGAATGAGCAGTTCTTC. Its translation is CASGLAGKNEQFF.

Regarding this clonotype: The CDR3 ends on some other residue instead of the conserved phenylalanine or tryptophan, so this is likely a read error. The chain couples TRBV6-1 to TRBJ2-2; maybe TRBD2 (6 bases). The CDR3 sequence is 13 residues long. V lost 10 bases and J 6 bases, leaving 15 bases between the germline ends. CDR1 and CDR2 (germline): MNHNS, SASEGT. CDR3 loop: CATQTGVAGELFI. CDR3 sequence (DNA): TGTGCCACTCAGACGGGGGTAGCCGGGGAGCTGTTTATT.

This clonotype was counted ten times or more. The CDR3 loop is CASSYAAYSYNEQFF. The CDR3 nucleotides read TGTGCCAGCAGTTACGCGGCCTACTCCTACAATGAGCAGTTCTTC. V and J are TRBV6-5 and TRBJ2-1; D is uncertain. The CDR3 spans 15 residues. CDR1 is MNHEY, CDR2 SVGAGI, per germline. Deletions cut 2 bases from V and 0 bases from J, with 8 bases between.

The V gene is TRBV29-1, the J gene TRBJ2-7; 10 nucleotides agree with TRBD1. V gave up 4 bases and J gave up 5 bases; unmatched junction bases: 11. The CDR3 loop spans 15 amino acids. CDR1 and CDR2 (germline): SQVTM, ANQGSEA. The CDR3 is CSVGGIRDRGNEQYF. CDR3 nucleotide sequence: TGCAGCGTTGGAGGGATCCGGGACAGGGGCAACGAGCAGTACTTC.

In this sample, this clonotype turned up many times. This chain uses TRBV7-9 with TRBJ1-1; 7 bases fit TRBD1. Germline trimming cut 2 bases from V and 3 bases from J; bases unmatched to any gene: 6. CDR3 size: 15 residues. Germline V lookup: CDR1 SEHNR, CDR2 FQNEAQ (reference sequence). CDR3 nucleotide sequence: TGTGCCAGCAGCTTAACAGGGGCGCTGGACACTGAAGCTTTCTTT. Protein: CASSLTGALDTEAFF.

In its sample, this clonotype was seen many times. DNA of the CDR3: TGTGCCAGCGGGTCCCTTGGGGCGGGAGAGGATTACGAGCAGTACTTC. It translates to CASGSLGAGEDYEQYF. The rearrangement links TRBV27 to TRBJ2-7; TRBD2 agrees at 7 bases. V gave up 8 bases and J gave up 4 bases; unmatched junction bases: 17. This CDR3 has 16 amino acids. The germline V gene encodes CDR1 MNHEY and CDR2 SMNVEV (reference sequence).